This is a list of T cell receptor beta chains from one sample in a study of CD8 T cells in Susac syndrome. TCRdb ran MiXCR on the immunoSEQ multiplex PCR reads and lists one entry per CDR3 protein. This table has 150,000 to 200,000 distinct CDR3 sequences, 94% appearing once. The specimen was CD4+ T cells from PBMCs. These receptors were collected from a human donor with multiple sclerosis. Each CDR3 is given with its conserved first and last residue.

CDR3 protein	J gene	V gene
CASSPRQNSYNEQFF	TRBJ2-1	TRBV14
CASSVGRTAGANVLTF	TRBJ2-6	TRBV7-2
CASSPSPLINTIYF	TRBJ1-3	TRBV18
CASSLWPGYSNQPQHF	TRBJ1-5	TRBV2
CASSPGQGIEKLFF	TRBJ1-4	TRBV18
CASSLGGTAKNIQYF	TRBJ2-4	TRBV6-2/TRBV6-3
CASSLAVNTGELFF	TRBJ2-2	TRBV19
CASSLVPNQPQHF	TRBJ1-5	TRBV5-1
CASRPLTVNTEAFF	TRBJ1-1	TRBV12-3/TRBV12-4
CASSLLGGMSSYNEQFF	TRBJ2-1	TRBV12-3/TRBV12-4
CASTQGVDQPQHF	TRBJ1-5	TRBV6-6
CASSLGLAGVEQFF	TRBJ2-1	TRBV12-3/TRBV12-4
CASSGSDGSYEQYF	TRBJ2-7	TRBV25-1
CASSPSQAETQYF	TRBJ2-5	TRBV18
CASMRSGLNTEAFF	TRBJ1-1	TRBV2
CASKQGFTEAFF	TRBJ1-1	TRBV11-2
CATSREGPGELFF	TRBJ2-2	TRBV15
CSVLGRTGGLTEAFF	TRBJ1-1	TRBV29-1
CASSQQGAVGYTF	TRBJ1-2	TRBV7-9
CASRPRDRVGFGYTF	TRBJ1-2	TRBV6-5